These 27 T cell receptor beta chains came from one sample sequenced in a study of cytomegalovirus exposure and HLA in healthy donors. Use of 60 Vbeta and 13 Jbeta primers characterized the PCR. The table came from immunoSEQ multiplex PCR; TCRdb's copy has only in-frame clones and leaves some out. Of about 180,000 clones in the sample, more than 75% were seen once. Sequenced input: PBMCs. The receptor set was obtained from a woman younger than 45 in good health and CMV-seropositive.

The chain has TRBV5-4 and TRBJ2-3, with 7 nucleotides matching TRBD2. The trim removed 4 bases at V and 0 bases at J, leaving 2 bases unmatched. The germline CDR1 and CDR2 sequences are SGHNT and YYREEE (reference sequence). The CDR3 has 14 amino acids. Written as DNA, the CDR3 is TGTGCCAGCAGCCGGGACTATAGCACAGATACGCAGTATTTT. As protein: CASSRDYSTDTQYF.

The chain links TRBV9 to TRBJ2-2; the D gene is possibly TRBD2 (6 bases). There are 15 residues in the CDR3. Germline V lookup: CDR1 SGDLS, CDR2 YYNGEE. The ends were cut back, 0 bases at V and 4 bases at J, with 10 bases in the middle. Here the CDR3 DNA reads TGTGCCAGCAGCGTAGGAGTGGGAGGCACCGGGGAGCTGTTTTTT. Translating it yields CASSVGVGGTGELFF.

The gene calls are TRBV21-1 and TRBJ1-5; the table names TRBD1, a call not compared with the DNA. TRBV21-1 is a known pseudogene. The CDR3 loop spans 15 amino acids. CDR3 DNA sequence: TGTGCCAGCAGCAACCACAGGGGCGCCAATCAGCCCCAGCATTTT. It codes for CASSNHRGANQPQHF.

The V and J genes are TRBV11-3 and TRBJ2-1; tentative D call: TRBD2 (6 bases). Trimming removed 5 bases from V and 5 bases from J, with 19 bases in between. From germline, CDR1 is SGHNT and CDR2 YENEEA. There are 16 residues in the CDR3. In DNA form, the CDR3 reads TGTGCCAGCAGCCGCTCGCGGGACGTCCGAAACAATGAGCAGTTCTTC. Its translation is CASSRSRDVRNNEQFF.

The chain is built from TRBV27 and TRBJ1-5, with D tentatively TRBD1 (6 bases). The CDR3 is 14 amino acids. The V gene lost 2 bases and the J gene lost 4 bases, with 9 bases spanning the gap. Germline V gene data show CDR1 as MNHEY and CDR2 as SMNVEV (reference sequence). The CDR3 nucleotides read TGTGCCAGCAGTTTACACAGGGTGAATCAGCCCCAGCATTTT. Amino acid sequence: CASSLHRVNQPQHF.

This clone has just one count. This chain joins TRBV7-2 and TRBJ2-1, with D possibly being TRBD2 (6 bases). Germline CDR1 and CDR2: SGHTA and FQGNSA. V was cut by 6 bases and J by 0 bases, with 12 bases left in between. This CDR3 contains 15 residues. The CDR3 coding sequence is TGTGCCAGCAGGGGTAGCGGTAGCTCCTACAATGAGCAGTTCTTC. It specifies CASRGSGSSYNEQFF.

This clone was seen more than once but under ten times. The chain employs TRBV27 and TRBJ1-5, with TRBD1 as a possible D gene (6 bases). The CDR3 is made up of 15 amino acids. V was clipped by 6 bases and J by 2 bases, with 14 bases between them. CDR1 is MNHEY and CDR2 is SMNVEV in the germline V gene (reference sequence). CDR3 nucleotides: TGTGCCAGCAGATTAACAGGGAGGGGCAATCAGCCCCAGCATTTT. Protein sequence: CASRLTGRGNQPQHF.

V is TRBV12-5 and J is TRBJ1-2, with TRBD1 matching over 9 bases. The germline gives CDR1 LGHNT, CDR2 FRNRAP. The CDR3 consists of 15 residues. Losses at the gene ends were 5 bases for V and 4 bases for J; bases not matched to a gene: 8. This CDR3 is CASGPPGQGLYGYTF. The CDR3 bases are TGTGCTAGTGGTCCACCGGGACAGGGCCTCTATGGCTACACCTTC.

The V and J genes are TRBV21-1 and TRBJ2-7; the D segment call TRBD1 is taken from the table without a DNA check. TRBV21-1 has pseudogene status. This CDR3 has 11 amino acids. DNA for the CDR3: TGTGCCAGCAGCACGCAGTCACGGCAGTACTTC. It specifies CASSTQSRQYF.

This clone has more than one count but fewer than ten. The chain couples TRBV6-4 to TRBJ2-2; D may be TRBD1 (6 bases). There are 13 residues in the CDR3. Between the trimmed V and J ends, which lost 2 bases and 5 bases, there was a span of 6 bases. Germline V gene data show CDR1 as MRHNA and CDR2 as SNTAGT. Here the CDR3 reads CASSDGTTGELFF. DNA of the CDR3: TGTGCCAGCAGTGACGGGACAACCGGGGAGCTGTTTTTT.

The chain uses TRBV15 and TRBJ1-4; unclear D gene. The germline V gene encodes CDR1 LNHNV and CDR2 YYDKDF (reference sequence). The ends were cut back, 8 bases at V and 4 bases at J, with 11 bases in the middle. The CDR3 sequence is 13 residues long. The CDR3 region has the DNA TGTGCCACCCAGCGAGGGTATAATGAAAAACTGTTTTTT. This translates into CATQRGYNEKLFF. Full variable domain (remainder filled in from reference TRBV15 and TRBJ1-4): DAMVIQNPRYQVTQFGKPVTLSCSQTLNHNVMYWYQQKSSQAPKLLFHYYDKDFNNEADTPDNFQSRRPNTSFCFLDIRSPGLGDTAMYLCATQRGYNEKLFFGSGTQLSVL.

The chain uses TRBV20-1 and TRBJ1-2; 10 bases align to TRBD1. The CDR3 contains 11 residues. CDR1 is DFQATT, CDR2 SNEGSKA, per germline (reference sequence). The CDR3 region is CRAGQGGGYTF. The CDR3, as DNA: TGCAGGGCCGGACAGGGGGGCGGCTACACCTTC.

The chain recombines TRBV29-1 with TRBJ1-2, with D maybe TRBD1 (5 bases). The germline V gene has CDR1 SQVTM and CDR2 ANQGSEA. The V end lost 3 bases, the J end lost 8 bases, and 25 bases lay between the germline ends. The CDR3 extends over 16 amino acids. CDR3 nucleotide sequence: TGCAGCGTTGATGAAAAGAGTCAGGGCTACGGACGCGGCTACACCTTC. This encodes CSVDEKSQGYGRGYTF. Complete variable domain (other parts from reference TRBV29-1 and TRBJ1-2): SAVISQKPSRDICQRGTSLTIQCQVDSQVTMMFWYRQQPGQSLTLIATANQGSEATYESGFVIDKFPISRPNLTFSTLTVSNMSPEDSSIYLCSVDEKSQGYGRGYTFGSGTRLTVV.

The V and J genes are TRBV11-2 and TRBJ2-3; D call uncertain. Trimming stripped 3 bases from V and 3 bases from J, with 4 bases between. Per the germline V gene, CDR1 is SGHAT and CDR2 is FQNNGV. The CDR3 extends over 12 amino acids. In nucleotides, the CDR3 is TGTGCCAGCAGCTTTCCAACAGATACGCAGTATTTT. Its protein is CASSFPTDTQYF.

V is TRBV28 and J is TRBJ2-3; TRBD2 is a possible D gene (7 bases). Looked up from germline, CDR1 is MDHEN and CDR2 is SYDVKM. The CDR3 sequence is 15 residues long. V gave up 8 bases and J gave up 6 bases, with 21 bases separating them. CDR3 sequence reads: CASEIRRGGLDTQYF. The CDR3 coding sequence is TGTGCCAGCGAAATTAGGAGGGGGGGCTTGGATACGCAGTATTTT. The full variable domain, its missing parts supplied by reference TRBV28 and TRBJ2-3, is DVKVTQSSRYLVKRTGEKVFLECVQDMDHENMFWYRQDPGLGLRLIYFSYDVKMKEKGDIPEGYSVSREKKERFSLILESASTNQTSMYLCASEIRRGGLDTQYFGPGTRLTVL.

The DNA of the CDR3 is TGTGCCAGCAGTATCTCCGGTCATCAGCCCCAGCATTTT. Translation: CASSISGHQPQHF. This rearrangement joins TRBV2 to TRBJ1-5; D is uncertain. The germline gives CDR1 SNHLY, CDR2 FYNNEI. V lost 5 bases, J lost 5 bases, and 10 bases lay in between. This CDR3 has 13 amino acids.

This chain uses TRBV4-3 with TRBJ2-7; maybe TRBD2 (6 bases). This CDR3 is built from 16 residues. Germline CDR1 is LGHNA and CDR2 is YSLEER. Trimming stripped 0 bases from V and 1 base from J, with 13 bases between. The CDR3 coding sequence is TGCGCCAGCAGCCAAGACCGAACCGGGACTTCCTACGAGCAGTACTTC. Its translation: CASSQDRTGTSYEQYF.

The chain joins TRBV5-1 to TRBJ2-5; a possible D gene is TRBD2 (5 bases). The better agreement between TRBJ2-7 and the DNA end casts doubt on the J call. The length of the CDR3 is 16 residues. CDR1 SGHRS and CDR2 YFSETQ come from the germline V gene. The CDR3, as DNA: TGCGCCAGCAGCTTGGCGGGTGGAGGTAGCTCCTACGAGCAGTACTTC. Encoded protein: CASSLAGGGSSYEQYF.

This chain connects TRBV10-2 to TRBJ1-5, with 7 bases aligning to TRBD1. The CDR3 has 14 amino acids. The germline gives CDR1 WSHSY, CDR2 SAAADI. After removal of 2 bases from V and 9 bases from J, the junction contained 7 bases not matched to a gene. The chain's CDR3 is CASSEEAGGRPQHF. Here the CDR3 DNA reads TGCGCCAGCAGTGAGGAGGCAGGGGGAAGGCCCCAGCATTTT.

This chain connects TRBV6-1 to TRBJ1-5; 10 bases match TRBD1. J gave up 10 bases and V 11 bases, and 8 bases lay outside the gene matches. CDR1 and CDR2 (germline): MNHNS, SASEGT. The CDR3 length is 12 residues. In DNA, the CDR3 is TGTGCCGCGGGGGACAGGGGAGGACCCCAGCATTTT. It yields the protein CAAGDRGGPQHF.

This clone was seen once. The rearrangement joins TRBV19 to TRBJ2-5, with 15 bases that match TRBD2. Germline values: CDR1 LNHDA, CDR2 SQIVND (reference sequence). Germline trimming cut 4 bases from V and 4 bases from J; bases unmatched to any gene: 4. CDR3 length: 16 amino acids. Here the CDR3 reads CASSKGTSGGPETQYF. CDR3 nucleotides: TGTGCCAGTAGTAAAGGGACTAGCGGGGGGCCAGAGACCCAGTACTTC. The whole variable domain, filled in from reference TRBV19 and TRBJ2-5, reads DGGITQSPKYLFRKEGQNVTLSCEQNLNHDAMYWYRQDPGQGLRLIYYSQIVNDFQKGDIAEGYSVSREKKESFPLTVTSAQKNPTAFYLCASSKGTSGGPETQYFGPGTRLLVL.

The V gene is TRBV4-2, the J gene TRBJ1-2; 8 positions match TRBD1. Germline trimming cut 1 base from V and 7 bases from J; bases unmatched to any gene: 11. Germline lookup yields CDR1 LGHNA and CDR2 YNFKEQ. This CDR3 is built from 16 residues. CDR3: CASSQGGGQGGLGYTF. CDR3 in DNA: TGTGCCAGCAGCCAAGGTGGCGGACAGGGTGGTCTTGGCTACACCTTC.

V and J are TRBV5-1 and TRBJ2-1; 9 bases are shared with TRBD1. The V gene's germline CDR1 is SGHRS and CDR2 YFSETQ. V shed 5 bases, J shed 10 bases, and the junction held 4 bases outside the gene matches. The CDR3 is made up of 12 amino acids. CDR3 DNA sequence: TGCGCCAGCAGTACAGGGGGCAGGGAGCAGTTCTTC. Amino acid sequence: CASSTGGREQFF. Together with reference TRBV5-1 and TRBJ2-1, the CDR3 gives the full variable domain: KAGVTQTPRYLIKTRGQQVTLSCSPISGHRSVSWYQQTPGQGLQFLFEYFSETQRNKGNFPGRFSGRQFSNSRSEMNVSTLELGDSALYLCASSTGGREQFFGPGTRLTVL.

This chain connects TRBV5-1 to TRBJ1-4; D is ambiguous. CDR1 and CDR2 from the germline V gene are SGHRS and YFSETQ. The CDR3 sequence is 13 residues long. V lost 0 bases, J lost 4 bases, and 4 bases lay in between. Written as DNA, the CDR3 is TGCGCCAGCAGCTTGGACATTAATGAAAAACTGTTTTTT. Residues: CASSLDINEKLFF.

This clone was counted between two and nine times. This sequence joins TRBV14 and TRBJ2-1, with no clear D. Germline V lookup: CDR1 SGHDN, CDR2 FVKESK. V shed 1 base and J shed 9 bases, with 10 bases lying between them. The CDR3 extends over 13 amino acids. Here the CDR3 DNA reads TGTGCCAGCAGCCAAGGAGCGCGGTCTGAGCAGTTCTTC. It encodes CASSQGARSEQFF.

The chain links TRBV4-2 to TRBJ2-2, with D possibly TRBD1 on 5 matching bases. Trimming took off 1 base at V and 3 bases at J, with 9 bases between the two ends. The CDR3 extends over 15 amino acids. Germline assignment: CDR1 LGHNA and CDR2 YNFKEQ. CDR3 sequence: CASSQASRDTGELFF. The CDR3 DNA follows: TGTGCCAGCAGCCAAGCAAGCAGGGACACCGGGGAGCTGTTTTTT.

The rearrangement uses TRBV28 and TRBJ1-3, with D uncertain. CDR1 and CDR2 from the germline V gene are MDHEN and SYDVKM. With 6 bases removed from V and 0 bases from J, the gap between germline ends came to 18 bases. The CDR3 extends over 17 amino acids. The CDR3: CASSRPSFRHSGNTIYF. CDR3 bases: TGTGCCAGCAGCCGACCCTCGTTCAGACACTCTGGAAACACCATATATTTT.